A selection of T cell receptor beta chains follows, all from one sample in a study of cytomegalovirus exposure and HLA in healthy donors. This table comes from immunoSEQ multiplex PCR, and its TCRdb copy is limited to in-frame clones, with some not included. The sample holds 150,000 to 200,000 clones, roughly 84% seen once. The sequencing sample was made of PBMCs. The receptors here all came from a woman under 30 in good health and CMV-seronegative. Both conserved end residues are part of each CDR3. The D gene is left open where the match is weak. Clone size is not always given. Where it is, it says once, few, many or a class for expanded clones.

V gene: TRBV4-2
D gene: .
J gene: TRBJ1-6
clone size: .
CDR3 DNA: TGTGCCAGCAGCCAAGATCCCGAGACAGGAGTCAATAATTCACCCCTCCACTTT
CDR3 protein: CASSQDPETGVNNSPLHF

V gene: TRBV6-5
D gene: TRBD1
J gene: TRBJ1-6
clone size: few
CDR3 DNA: TGTGCCAGCAGTTCGACAGGGGGTTTTTCACCCCTCCACTTT
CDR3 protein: CASSSTGGFSPLHF

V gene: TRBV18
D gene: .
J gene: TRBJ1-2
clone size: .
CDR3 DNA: TGTGCCAGCTCACCCACGGACAGTTTCTATGGCTACACCTTC
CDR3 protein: CASSPTDSFYGYTF

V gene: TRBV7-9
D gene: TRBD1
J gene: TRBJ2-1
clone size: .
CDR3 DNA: TGTGCCAGCAGCTTCGGACAGGGAGAATACAATGAGCAGTTCTTC
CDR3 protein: CASSFGQGEYNEQFF

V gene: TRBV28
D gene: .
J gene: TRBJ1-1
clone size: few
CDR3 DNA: TGTGCCAGCAGTTTATTCGGGGACACTGAAGCTTTCTTT
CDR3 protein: CASSLFGDTEAFF

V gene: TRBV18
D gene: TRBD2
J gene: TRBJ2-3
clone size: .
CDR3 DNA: TGTGCCAGCTCACCCCAGGCCCCCCGGGAGGTCAATACGCAGTATTTT
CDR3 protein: CASSPQAPREVNTQYF

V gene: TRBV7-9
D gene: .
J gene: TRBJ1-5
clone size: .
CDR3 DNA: TGTGCCAGCAGCCCCTATACAGAGAGCAATCAGCCCCAGCATTTT
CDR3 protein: CASSPYTESNQPQHF

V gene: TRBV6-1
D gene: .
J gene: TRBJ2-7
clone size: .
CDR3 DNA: TGTGCCAGCAGTAGAGAACGCTACGAGCAGTACTTC
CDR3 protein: CASSRERYEQYF

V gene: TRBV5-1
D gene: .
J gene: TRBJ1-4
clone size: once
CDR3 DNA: TGCGCCAGCAGCCCGGAGGTTGGTGGCAGGGGAACTGAAAAACTGTTTTTT
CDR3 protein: CASSPEVGGRGTEKLFF

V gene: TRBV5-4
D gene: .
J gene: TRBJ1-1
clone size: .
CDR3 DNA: TGTGCCAGCAGCAGGACATGGACCTACACCGACCCAAGCGCGACATCTGAAGCTTTCTTT
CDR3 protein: CASSRTWTYTDPSATSEAFF

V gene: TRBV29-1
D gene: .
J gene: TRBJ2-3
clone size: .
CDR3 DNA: TGCAGCGTTGTTTACTCGTTGAGCACAGATACGCAGTATTTT
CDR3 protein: CSVVYSLSTDTQYF